This record concerns one T cell receptor beta chain sequence. Its antigen is as yet unknown. V was trimmed by 3 bases and J by 11 bases, leaving 17 bases between them. This CDR3 is 14 amino acids long. Germline V gene sequence: CDR1 MNHNS, CDR2 SASEGT. These data come from a study of a mutant IDH1 vaccine in newly diagnosed glioma. The protocol was immunoSEQ multiplex PCR, while the TCRdb copy is restricted to in-frame clones and leaves out a portion. The data show about 30,000 clones, roughly four fifths seen once. The time point denotes: week 5, during vaccination. The content of each vaccine dose was 300 ug of mutant IDH1 20-mer peptide, and topical imiquimod accompanied it. Donors harbored newly found WHO grade 3 or 4 IDH1-mutant, ATRX-lost astrocytomas.

The sequencing here drew on PBMCs, taken from a glioma patient whose treatment included an IDH1 peptide vaccine. This sequence originates from a man under 40 with glioma. The chain links TRBV6-1 to TRBJ1-5; D gene ambiguous. The CDR3 reads CASSDNPGIVAQHF. The CDR3 DNA is TGTGCCAGCAGTGATAATCCGGGTATAGTGGCCCAGCATTTT.